A single sample is the source of the 14 T cell receptor beta chains below, sequenced in a study of T cells in Graves' hyperthyroidism and ophthalmopathy. Researchers took RNA transcripts and amplified the TCR beta CDR3 regions from them. HTBI primers were used for first-round RT-PCR of the TCR CDR3. TCRdb reprocessed the multiplex PCR reads via MiXCR and lists one record per CDR3 protein. The sample lists about 460,000 distinct CDR3 sequences, about 20% seen once, with about 53% in the top ten. The sample was blood. These receptor sequences come from a woman aged 70-85 years with Graves' ophthalmopathy.

The chain is built from TRBV7-9 and TRBJ2-6, with 7 bases that match TRBD1. CDR1 is SEHNR and CDR2 is FQNEAQ in the germline V gene (reference sequence). There are 18 residues in the CDR3. With V trimmed by 2 bases and J by 0 bases, 7 bases remained unmatched. CDR3 nucleotide sequence: TGTGCCAGCAGCTTAAGGACAGGAGTGAACTCTGGGGCCAACGTCCTGACTTTC. This sequence encodes CASSLRTGVNSGANVLTF.

The chain combines TRBV3-1 with TRBJ2-2, with 9 bases fitting TRBD2. The CDR3 consists of 15 residues. The V and J ends lost 5 bases and 5 bases, in that order; junction bases with no gene match: 6. The germline gives CDR1 LGHDT, CDR2 YNNKEL (reference sequence). In DNA, the CDR3 is TGTGCCAGCAGCTACGGGACTAGCCGTACCGGGGAGCTGTTTTTT. This gives the protein CASSYGTSRTGELFF.

This sequence joins TRBV7-3 and TRBJ2-1; 10 nucleotides match TRBD2. J lost 5 bases, V lost 6 bases, and 4 bases had no gene match. The CDR3 has 14 residues. CDR1 is SGHTA, CDR2 FQGTGA, per germline. This chain's CDR3 is CASSRSGRNNEQFF. The CDR3 bases are TGTGCCAGCAGTCGTAGCGGGAGGAACAATGAGCAGTTCTTC.

The V gene is TRBV9, the J gene TRBJ1-1; D is unclear. Germline-derived CDR1 and CDR2 are SGDLS and YYNGEE. Trimming stripped 1 base from V and 5 bases from J, with 12 bases between. This CDR3 region has 14 residues. CDR3 in amino acids: CASSVRPEGTEAFF. For the CDR3, the DNA is TGTGCCAGCAGCGTACGACCGGAAGGGACTGAAGCTTTCTTT.

The chain has TRBV5-1 and TRBJ2-5; no reliable D call. Germline CDR1 and CDR2: SGHRS and YFSETQ. This CDR3 has 13 residues. V was trimmed by 4 bases and J by 1 base, leaving 8 bases between them. The CDR3 DNA is TGCGCCAGCAGCGTGCCCCCCCAAGAGACCCAGTACTTC. Translating it yields CASSVPPQETQYF.

Comment on this clonotype: A much larger clone differs from this one at a single base, so this may be a read error. This chain connects TRBV7-9 to TRBJ2-1; TRBD1 or TRBD2 may be the D gene (5 bases each). Per germline, CDR1 SEHNR and CDR2 FQNEAQ (reference sequence). Between the trimmed V and J ends, which lost 7 bases and 5 bases, there was a span of 18 bases. The CDR3 loop spans 15 amino acids. The CDR3 protein is CASTRPGAEDNEQFF. CDR3 in DNA: TGTGCCAGCACCCGACCCGGGGCAGAGGACAATGAGCAGTTCTTC.

The chain uses TRBV5-1 and TRBJ1-2, with D unclear. Germline V CDR1 and CDR2: SGHRS, YFSETQ. The CDR3 is 12 residues long. V was clipped by 4 bases and J by 7 bases, with 11 bases between them. In DNA form, the CDR3 reads TGCGCCAGCAGCCCCGAGCGGGGTGGCTACACCTTC. Its translation: CASSPERGGYTF.

CDR3 coding DNA: TGTGCCAGCAGTCCCGGTGGAGGAGGGGGCAAACAGTTCTTC. Protein product: CASSPGGGGGKQFF. The chain uses TRBV12-3 or TRBV12-4 and TRBJ2-1; D is possibly TRBD1 (7 bases). Trimming shortened V by 5 bases and J by 13 bases, and 21 bases separated the two germline ends. This CDR3 has 14 amino acids.

The V and J genes are TRBV10-3 and TRBJ1-4; weak D call: TRBD1 (6 bases). CDR1 ENHRY and CDR2 SYGVKD come from the germline V gene. The CDR3 covers 13 residues. The V and J ends lost 11 bases and 7 bases respectively, with 17 bases between them. CDR3 nucleotide sequence: TGTGCCGGGGGCCCGGGGGCCGGTGAAAAACTGTTTTTT. Protein sequence: CAGGPGAGEKLFF.

The chain joins TRBV7-3 to TRBJ2-1; 9 bases align to TRBD1. This CDR3 is built from 17 residues. The germline gives CDR1 SGHTA, CDR2 FQGTGA. Trimming removed 5 bases from V and 4 bases from J; junction bases left unmatched: 12. CDR3 DNA sequence: TGTGCCAGCAGCCCACGGTTCCGGGACAGGGCTTACAATGAGCAGTTCTTC. It yields the protein CASSPRFRDRAYNEQFF.

This clonotype was detected a few times. The J gene is TRBJ1-4, the V gene TRBV3-1, with D unclear. The V end was cut by 2 bases, the J end by 8 bases, with 12 bases between. Germline CDR1 is LGHDT and CDR2 is YNNKEL (reference sequence). The CDR3 runs to 14 residues. The CDR3 sequence: CASSQRTLGEKLFF. Here the CDR3 DNA reads TGTGCCAGCAGCCAACGAACTCTAGGCGAAAAACTGTTTTTT.

Details on this clonotype: A much larger clone is a single base away; this may be a read error. V and J are TRBV2 and TRBJ2-7; D perhaps matches TRBD1 (6 bases). Trimming pared 6 bases from V and 5 bases from J, leaving 26 bases between. CDR3 length: 17 residues. CDR1 is SNHLY and CDR2 is FYNNEI in the germline V gene. CDR3 loop: CASSSAPAGAGKNEQYF. CDR3 nucleotides: TGTGCCAGCAGCTCAGCCCCGGCAGGGGCAGGGAAGAACGAGCAGTACTTC.

This clonotype has only a few counts. The chain recombines TRBV4-3 with TRBJ2-3, with 13 bases matching TRBD2. The CDR3 totals 18 residues. Germline CDR1 is LGHNA and CDR2 is YSLEER. Losses at the gene ends were 1 base for V and 0 bases for J; bases not matched to a gene: 4. The CDR3 sequence: CASSQVRTSGSSTDTQYF. CDR3 nucleotides: TGCGCCAGCAGCCAAGTCCGGACTAGCGGGAGTAGCACAGATACGCAGTATTTT.

J is TRBJ2-1 and V is TRBV9; 9 bases are shared with TRBD2. Trimming took 0 bases from V and 0 from J; bases not matched to a gene: 1. CDR3 length: 16 amino acids. CDR1 is SGDLS and CDR2 is YYNGEE in the germline V gene. CDR3 DNA: TGTGCCAGCAGCGTAGGACTAGCGGTCTCCTACAATGAGCAGTTCTTC. This encodes CASSVGLAVSYNEQFF.